Listed below are T cell receptor beta chains from one sample, sequenced in a study of blood T cell repertoires in COVID-19. Assay: immunoSEQ multiplex PCR; the TCRdb copy retains only in-frame clones and omits some. The table records about 83,000 clones, around 88% of them present only once. The sample taken for sequencing was peripheral blood. These TCRs come from a man aged 45 to 65 with active COVID-19. Each CDR3 is given with its conserved first and last residue. A D gene is named only where the DNA matches it firmly. Expanded clones get a size class; other rows say once, few or many, or leave the size out.

>TRBJ1-3|TRBV4-3|-|TRBD1
TGCGCCAGCAGCCTCGGGGGACAGCCCCACTCTGGAAACACCATATATTTT
CASSLGGQPHSGNTIYF
>TRBJ2-6|TRBV19|-|TRBD1
TGTGCCAGTAGTCCGGGACAGGCCACCTCTGGGGCCAACGTCCTGACTTTC
CASSPGQATSGANVLTF
>TRBJ1-5|TRBV5-1|-|TRBD1
TGCGCCAGCAGCTTGGAGACAGGGGGACATCAGCCCCAGCATTTT
CASSLETGGHQPQHF
>TRBJ1-6|TRBV7-3|few|TRBD1
TGTGCCAGCAGCTTGACAGGGGGCTCCTATAATTCACCCCTCCACTTT
CASSLTGGSYNSPLHF
>TRBJ1-1|TRBV7-8|-|TRBD1
TGTGCCAGCAGCCAGACCGGGACAGCGAGAATTACTGAAGCTTTCTTT
CASSQTGTARITEAFF
>TRBJ2-7|TRBV23-1|-|-
TGCGCCAGCAGTCAGGACAGTAGCGGGTTAGCCTACGAGCAGTACTTC
CASSQDSSGLAYEQYF
>TRBJ2-3|TRBV7-2|-|-
TGTGCCAGCAGCCCGCGTGGAGATACGCAGTATTTT
CASSPRGDTQYF
>TRBJ2-3|TRBV9|-|TRBD1
TGTGCCAGCAGCGTAGGAACAGGGGCCTACACAGATACGCAGTATTTT
CASSVGTGAYTDTQYF
>TRBJ2-1|TRBV30|-|TRBD2
TGTGCCTGGAGCGGGACTAGCGGTACCCACGGCTCCTACAATGAGCAGTTCTTC
CAWSGTSGTHGSYNEQFF
>TRBJ2-5|TRBV7-3|-|-
TGTGCCAGCAGCTCGGACATCCAAGAGACCCAGTACTTC
CASSSDIQETQYF
>TRBJ1-2|TRBV7-9|few|TRBD1
TGTGCCAGCAGCTTAGCCCGACAGGGCGATGGCTACACCTTC
CASSLARQGDGYTF
>TRBJ2-4|TRBV11-2|-|TRBD2
TGTGCCAGCAGCTCGGGAGGGGGGGCCAAAAACATTCAGTACTTC
CASSSGGGAKNIQYF
>TRBJ1-1|TRBV28|few|TRBD1
TGTGCCAGCAGTTTACGGGGGACAGGCCTGGGTTACACTGAAGCTTTCTTT
CASSLRGTGLGYTEAFF
>TRBJ2-7|TRBV14|once|-
TGTGCCAGCAGCCAGAGTTCTACAGGCCGCTCCTACGAGCAGTACTTC
CASSQSSTGRSYEQYF